This TCR beta chain emerged from a study of blood T cell repertoires in COVID-19. Study-wide context: The United States, Italy and Spain supplied acute and convalescent COVID-19 samples. PBMCs, B-cell-depleted T cells, or T cells provided the cDNA or gDNA that made up the material.

CDR3 length equals 14 residues. Losses at the gene ends were 4 bases for V and 6 bases for J; bases not matched to a gene: 6. Germline V CDR1 and CDR2: MGHDK, SYGVNS. This clone appeared a single time. Methods used by the authors: Reference gene primers were amplified, and this amplification served to estimate nucleated cell counts. TCRdb's table, derived via immunoSEQ multiplex PCR, lists solely in-frame clones and lacks some. For V, J and clone size, that table is used; D and trimming come from the DNA. The repertoire includes a few hundred thousand clones, approximately 86% of them detected once, and 8.5% to 10% sits in the top ten.

This receptor was obtained from a middle-aged man who had recovered from COVID-19. The chain uses TRBV25-1 and TRBJ2-3; TRBD2 matches 8 bases. The sequenced sample was peripheral blood. This chain's CDR3 is CASSVPSGGDTQYF. The CDR3, as DNA: TGTGCCAGCAGTGTACCCAGCGGGGGCGATACGCAGTATTTT.